Below, 25 T cell receptor beta chains from the same sample are listed, as sequenced in a study of cytomegalovirus exposure and HLA in healthy donors. PCR primers comprised 60 Vbeta and 13 Jbeta primers. Sequencing was performed with immunoSEQ multiplex PCR; in TCRdb, only in-frame clones are kept and a portion is missing. The sample has 150,000 to 200,000 clones, approximately 80% seen once. The specimen sequenced was PBMCs. Receptor source: a woman in her forties in good health and CMV-seronegative.

The chain links TRBV5-1 to TRBJ2-7; D is unresolved. The CDR3 runs to 13 residues. V lost 4 bases and J 5 bases, leaving 13 bases between the germline ends. CDR1 and CDR2 from the germline V gene are SGHRS and YFSETQ. The CDR3 coding sequence is TGCGCCAGCAGCCCTGGCTCAGGCCACGAGCAGTACTTC. Translating it yields CASSPGSGHEQYF.

The chain is built from TRBV5-1 and TRBJ1-1; D not certain. CDR1 is SGHRS, CDR2 YFSETQ, per germline. The CDR3 length is 13 residues. The ends were cut back, 9 bases at V and 4 bases at J, with 16 bases in the middle. CDR3 nucleotides: TGCGCCACCGGATCGGGGTTGGGCACTGAAGCTTTCTTT. It encodes CATGSGLGTEAFF.

This clone was found a few times. The chain combines TRBV19 with TRBJ2-1, with 10 bases identical to TRBD2. This CDR3 comprises 18 residues. Looked up from germline, CDR1 is LNHDA and CDR2 is SQIVND (reference sequence). V gave up 7 bases and J gave up 3 bases; unmatched junction bases: 15. The CDR3 sequence is CASKPPFRAGGYYNEQFF. CDR3 DNA sequence: TGTGCCAGTAAGCCTCCCTTTAGAGCGGGAGGGTACTACAATGAGCAGTTCTTC.

This chain uses TRBV27 with TRBJ2-1, with a weak D call TRBD2 (5 bases). Germline assignment: CDR1 MNHEY and CDR2 SMNVEV (reference sequence). The CDR3 has 15 residues. With 3 bases removed from V and 2 bases from J, the gap between germline ends came to 11 bases. The CDR3 bases are TGTGCCAGCAGTTTTGCCCTAGCTCCCTACAATGAGCAGTTCTTC. Amino acid sequence: CASSFALAPYNEQFF.

The chain couples TRBV7-9 to TRBJ2-7; possibly TRBD2 for D (5 bases). This CDR3 region has 13 residues. CDR1 and CDR2 from the germline V gene are SEHNR and FQNEAQ (reference sequence). Trimming removed 5 bases at V and 6 bases at J, with 14 bases between. DNA for the CDR3: TGTGCCAGCAGCCCGGGATTCCCCCTCGAGCAGTACTTC. It is translated as CASSPGFPLEQYF.

The rearrangement uses TRBV16 and TRBJ2-3, with D possibly matching TRBD2 (6 bases). The CDR3 is made up of 17 amino acids. Between the trimmed V and J ends, which lost 1 base and 0 bases, there was a span of 14 bases. The germline CDR1 and CDR2 sequences are KGHSY and FQNENV. CDR3 amino acids: CASSQFGGRPSTDTQYF. CDR3 coding DNA: TGTGCCAGCAGCCAATTCGGAGGGAGGCCGAGCACAGATACGCAGTATTTT.

This clone was detected only a few times. The chain combines TRBV2 with TRBJ2-2; D uncertain. The CDR3 has 13 amino acids. Looked up from germline, CDR1 is SNHLY and CDR2 is FYNNEI. Trimming cost V 4 bases and J 1 base, with 4 bases left between them. CDR3 protein: CASSGRNTGELFF. CDR3 coding DNA: TGTGCCAGCAGTGGCAGGAACACCGGGGAGCTGTTTTTT.

V gene TRBV6-5 combines with J gene TRBJ2-1, with D perhaps TRBD2 (5 bases). Germline V gene data show CDR1 as MNHEY and CDR2 as SVGAGI. V dropped 6 bases and J dropped 3 bases, with 15 bases sitting between them. CDR3 length: 15 amino acids. The CDR3 here is CASSPGLRDYNEQFF. CDR3 sequence (DNA): TGTGCCAGCAGCCCCGGACTCAGAGACTACAATGAGCAGTTCTTC.

V gene TRBV5-1 combines with J gene TRBJ2-2; D gene unclear. CDR1 is SGHRS, CDR2 YFSETQ, per germline. The CDR3 length is 15 residues. V was shortened by 5 bases and J by 2 bases, with 13 bases between the two germline ends. CDR3 in amino acids: CASRVGVLNTGELFF. DNA for the CDR3: TGCGCCAGCAGAGTCGGTGTCCTTAACACCGGGGAGCTGTTTTTT.

The rearrangement links TRBV19 to TRBJ1-5; D is unresolved. The germline gives CDR1 LNHDA, CDR2 SQIVND (reference sequence). This CDR3 is built from 16 residues. Trimming shortened V by 6 bases and J by 2 bases, and 17 bases separated the two germline ends. CDR3 sequence reads: CASRVTGKGGNQPQHF. CDR3 sequence (DNA): TGTGCCAGTAGGGTTACGGGAAAGGGTGGCAATCAGCCCCAGCATTTT.

This clone was seen once. This rearrangement joins TRBV7-9 to TRBJ2-2; D unresolved. Trimming left V 1 base short and J 8 bases short, with 5 bases between. The CDR3 loop spans 12 amino acids. The germline V gene has CDR1 SEHNR and CDR2 FQNEAQ (reference sequence). The CDR3 loop is CASSLEEGELFF. DNA for the CDR3: TGTGCCAGCAGCTTAGAAGAGGGGGAGCTGTTTTTT.

As to this clone: Within the sample, other DNA sequences also encode this same CDR3. The chain has TRBV29-1 and TRBJ1-4; no firm D call. The V and J ends lost 5 bases and 8 bases respectively, with 12 bases between them. Germline-derived CDR1 and CDR2 are SQVTM and ANQGSEA. CDR3 length equals 12 residues. CDR3 nucleotide sequence: TGCAGCGTTCGGTACAGTAACGAAAAACTGTTTTTT. Its protein is CSVRYSNEKLFF.

V usage is TRBV10-3 and J usage is TRBJ2-1; possibly TRBD1 for D (5 bases). The V gene's germline CDR1 is ENHRY and CDR2 SYGVKD. Trimming removed 0 bases at V and 6 bases at J, with 12 bases between. The CDR3 has 15 residues. Written as DNA, the CDR3 is TGTGCCATCAGTGAGTCACTTGTAACAGGCAATGAGCAGTTCTTC. Translated, it gives CAISESLVTGNEQFF.

DNA of the CDR3: TGTGCCAGCAGCTTACGAGGGAACGGCTACACCTTC. Amino acid sequence: CASSLRGNGYTF. The chain uses TRBV5-5 and TRBJ1-2; D gene unclear. CDR1 and CDR2 (germline): SGHKS, YYEKEE (reference sequence). The CDR3 is 12 residues long. Trimming shortened V by 2 bases and J by 8 bases, and 10 bases separated the two germline ends.

This clone came up a few times. One end of the junction fails to match germline, which may point to a read error. This chain links TRBV6-5 with TRBJ1-1, with D uncertain. Per germline, CDR1 MNHEY and CDR2 SVGAGI. There are 14 residues in the CDR3. CDR3: CASSYSGGNAEAFF. DNA for the CDR3: TGTGCCAGCAGTTACTCCGGAGGGAACGCTGAAGCTTTCTTT.

This clone came up a few times. The chain couples TRBV30 to TRBJ2-5; D might be TRBD2 (6 bases). Trimming removed 0 bases at V and 5 bases at J, with 16 bases between. Germline-derived CDR1 and CDR2 are GTSNPN and SVGIG (reference sequence). This CDR3 contains 15 residues. CDR3 nucleotide sequence: TGTGCCTGGAGTGTACCCATTTCGGGGAGGGAGACCCAGTACTTC. It yields the protein CAWSVPISGRETQYF.

This clone was observed once. This chain links TRBV6-5 with TRBJ1-2, with a possible D match to TRBD1 (5 bases). The CDR3 consists of 13 residues. CDR1 is MNHEY, CDR2 SVGAGI, per germline. V lost 2 bases to trimming and J lost 4 bases, with 8 bases between them. The CDR3 is CASSYRQLYGYTF. The CDR3 DNA follows: TGTGCCAGCAGTTACCGACAGCTCTATGGCTACACCTTC.

The genes are TRBV30 and TRBJ2-2; TRBD1 might be the D (6 bases). The CDR3 length is 16 residues. The V end was cut by 0 bases, the J end by 5 bases, with 16 bases between. Per germline, CDR1 GTSNPN and CDR2 SVGIG (reference sequence). DNA of the CDR3: TGTGCCTGGAGTGTAAGGGGACACCGGGCGACCGGGGAGCTGTTTTTT. Its translation is CAWSVRGHRATGELFF.

As concerns this clone: This sample also contains other DNA sequences that code for the same CDR3. J is TRBJ2-5 and V is TRBV7-3; a possible D gene is TRBD1 (5 bases). V was cut by 3 bases and J by 5 bases, with 10 bases left in between. The CDR3 contains 13 residues. Germline-derived CDR1 and CDR2 are SGHTA and FQGTGA. The CDR3 reads CASSFQGGETQYF. The CDR3 DNA reads TGTGCCAGCAGCTTCCAGGGTGGCGAGACCCAGTACTTC.

This clone was observed a single time. The same CDR3 can be traced to other DNA sequences in this sample. The V gene is TRBV19, the J gene TRBJ1-1; 12 bases match TRBD1. After removal of 6 bases from V and 5 bases from J, the junction contained 4 bases not matched to a gene. The CDR3 has 14 residues. Germline lookup yields CDR1 LNHDA and CDR2 SQIVND (reference sequence). DNA of the CDR3: TGTGCCAGTAGCCGGGACAGGGGGCGTACTGAAGCTTTCTTT. Residues: CASSRDRGRTEAFF. The full variable domain, rest sourced from reference TRBV19 and TRBJ1-1, is DGGITQSPKYLFRKEGQNVTLSCEQNLNHDAMYWYRQDPGQGLRLIYYSQIVNDFQKGDIAEGYSVSREKKESFPLTVTSAQKNPTAFYLCASSRDRGRTEAFFGQGTRLTVV.

The rearrangement uses TRBV7-2 and TRBJ1-1; possible D gene TRBD1, 5 bases. The germline V gene has CDR1 SGHTA and CDR2 FQGNSA. V lost 4 bases, J lost 8 bases, and 14 bases lay in between. There are 13 residues in the CDR3. CDR3: CASSSARGMEAFF. The CDR3 DNA sequence: TGTGCCAGCAGCTCCGCTAGGGGTATGGAAGCTTTCTTT.

The rearrangement uses TRBV19 and TRBJ2-2, with 9 bases matching TRBD1. CDR3 size: 15 residues. The germline gives CDR1 LNHDA, CDR2 SQIVND (reference sequence). The junction had 0 bases not matched to a gene; V was cut back by 1 base and J by 3 bases. The DNA of the CDR3 is TGTGCCAGTAGTATAGGGGACAGGGACACCGGGGAGCTGTTTTTT. This codes for CASSIGDRDTGELFF.

The V call is TRBV5-1, the J call TRBJ2-7; TRBD2 is a possible D gene (6 bases). The germline V gene encodes CDR1 SGHRS and CDR2 YFSETQ. This CDR3 spans 13 amino acids. Trimming took 0 bases from V and 4 from J, leaving 8 bases between them. The CDR3, as DNA: TGCGCCAGCAGCTTGGACGGGAGTTACGAGCAGTACTTC. Protein: CASSLDGSYEQYF.

In its sample, this clone was seen a few times. The V gene is TRBV6-1, the J gene TRBJ1-1; D remains unclear. The ends were cut back, 3 bases at V and 5 bases at J, with 16 bases in the middle. The CDR3 consists of 15 residues. Per germline, CDR1 MNHNS and CDR2 SASEGT. The CDR3 DNA sequence: TGTGCCAGCAGTGACGCCGCGGGAGGAGAGACTGAAGCTTTCTTT. Translated, it gives CASSDAAGGETEAFF.

The chain joins TRBV2 to TRBJ2-7; D remains unclear. V lost 4 bases and J lost 2, with 9 bases in between. Germline V gene data show CDR1 as SNHLY and CDR2 as FYNNEI. The length of the CDR3 is 13 residues. CDR3 region: CASSVRQAYEQYV. The CDR3 coding sequence is TGTGCCAGCAGTGTTAGGCAGGCCTACGAGCAGTACGTC.